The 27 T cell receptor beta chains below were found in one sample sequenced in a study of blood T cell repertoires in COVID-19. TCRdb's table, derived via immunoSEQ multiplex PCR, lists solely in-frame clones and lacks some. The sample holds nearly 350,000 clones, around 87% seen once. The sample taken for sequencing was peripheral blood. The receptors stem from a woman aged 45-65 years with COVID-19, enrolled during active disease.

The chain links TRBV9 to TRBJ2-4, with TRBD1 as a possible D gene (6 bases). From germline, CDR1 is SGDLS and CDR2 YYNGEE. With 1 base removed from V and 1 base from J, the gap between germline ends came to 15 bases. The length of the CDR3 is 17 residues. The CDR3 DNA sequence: TGTGCCAGCAGCGTAAAGGGGGTCCTTGGGGCCAAAAACATTCAGTACTTC. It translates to CASSVKGVLGAKNIQYF.

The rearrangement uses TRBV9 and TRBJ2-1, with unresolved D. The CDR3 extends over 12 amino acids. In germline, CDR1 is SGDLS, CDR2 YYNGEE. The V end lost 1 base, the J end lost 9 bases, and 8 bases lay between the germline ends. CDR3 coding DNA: TGTGCCAGCAGCGTATTGCGTGGTGAGCAGTTCTTC. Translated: CASSVLRGEQFF.

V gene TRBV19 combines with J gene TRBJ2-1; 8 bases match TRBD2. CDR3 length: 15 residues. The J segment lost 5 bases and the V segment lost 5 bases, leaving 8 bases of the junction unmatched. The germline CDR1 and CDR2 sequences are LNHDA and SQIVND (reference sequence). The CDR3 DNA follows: TGTGCCAGTAGTTCTGAGGGACTAGACAACAATGAGCAGTTCTTC. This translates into CASSSEGLDNNEQFF.

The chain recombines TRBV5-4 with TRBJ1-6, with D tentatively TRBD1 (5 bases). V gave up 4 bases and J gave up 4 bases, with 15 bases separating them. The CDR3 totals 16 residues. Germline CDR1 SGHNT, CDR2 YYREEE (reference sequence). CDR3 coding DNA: TGTGCCAGCAGCCCGTCCAGGGATATATATAATTCACCCCTCCACTTT. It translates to CASSPSRDIYNSPLHF.

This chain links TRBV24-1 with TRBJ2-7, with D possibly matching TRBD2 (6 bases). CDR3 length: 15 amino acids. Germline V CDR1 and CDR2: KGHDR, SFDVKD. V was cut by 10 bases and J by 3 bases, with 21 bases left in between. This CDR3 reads CATPVEGRGNYEQYF. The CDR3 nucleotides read TGTGCCACACCTGTGGAGGGGAGAGGTAACTACGAGCAGTACTTC.

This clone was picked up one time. CDR3 sequence: CASSSTSTDTQYF. The DNA for the CDR3 is TGTGCCAGCAGTTCGACTAGCACAGATACGCAGTATTTT. The chain recombines TRBV6-1 with TRBJ2-3; D unresolved. The V end was cut by 5 bases, the J end by 0 bases, with 6 bases between. This CDR3 contains 13 residues. The germline CDR1 and CDR2 sequences are MNHNS and SASEGT.

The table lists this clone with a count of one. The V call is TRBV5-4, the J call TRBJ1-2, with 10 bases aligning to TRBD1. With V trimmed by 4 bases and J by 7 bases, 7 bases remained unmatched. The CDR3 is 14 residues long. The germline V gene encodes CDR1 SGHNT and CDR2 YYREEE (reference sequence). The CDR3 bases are TGTGCCAGCAGCGTTGACAGGGGGCTTCGTGGCTACACCTTC. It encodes CASSVDRGLRGYTF.

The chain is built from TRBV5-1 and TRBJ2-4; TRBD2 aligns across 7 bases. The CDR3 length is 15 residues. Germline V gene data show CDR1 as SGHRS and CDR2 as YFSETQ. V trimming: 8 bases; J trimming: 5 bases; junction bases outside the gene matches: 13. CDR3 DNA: TGCGCCAGTCGACTCTTAGCGGGCGAGGAAAACATTCAGTACTTC. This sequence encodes CASRLLAGEENIQYF.

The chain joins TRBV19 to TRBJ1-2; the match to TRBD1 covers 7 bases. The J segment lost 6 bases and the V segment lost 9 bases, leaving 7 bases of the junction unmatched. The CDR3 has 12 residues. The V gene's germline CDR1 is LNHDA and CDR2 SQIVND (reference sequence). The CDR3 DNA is TGTGCCAGCAAACAGGGGAGTAATGGCTACACCTTC. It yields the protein CASKQGSNGYTF.

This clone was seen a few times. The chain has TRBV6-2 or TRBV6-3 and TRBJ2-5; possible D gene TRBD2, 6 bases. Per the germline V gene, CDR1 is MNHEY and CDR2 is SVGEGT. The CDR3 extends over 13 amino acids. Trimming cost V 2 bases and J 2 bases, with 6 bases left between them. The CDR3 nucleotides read TGTGCCAGCAGTTACCGGGAGCAAGAGACCCAGTACTTC. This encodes CASSYREQETQYF.

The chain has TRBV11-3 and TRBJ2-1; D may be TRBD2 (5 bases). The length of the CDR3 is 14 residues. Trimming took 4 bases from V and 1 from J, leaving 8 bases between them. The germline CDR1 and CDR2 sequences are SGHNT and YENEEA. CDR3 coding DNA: TGTGCCAGCAGCTCCGGGATATCCTACAATGAGCAGTTCTTC. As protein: CASSSGISYNEQFF.

The CDR3 region is CASSPFGGGETYEQYF. The CDR3 bases are TGTGCCAGCAGTCCCTTCGGAGGAGGAGAAACCTACGAGCAGTACTTC. This chain links TRBV6-2 or TRBV6-3 with TRBJ2-7; a possible D gene is TRBD2 (5 bases). Trimming pared 5 bases from V and 2 bases from J, leaving 19 bases between. This CDR3 region has 16 residues. In germline, CDR1 is MNHEY, CDR2 SVGEGT.

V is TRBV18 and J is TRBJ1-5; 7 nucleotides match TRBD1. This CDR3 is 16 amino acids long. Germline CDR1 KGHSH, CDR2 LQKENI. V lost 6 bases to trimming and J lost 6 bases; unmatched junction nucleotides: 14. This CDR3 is CASSVDRVGVVQPQHF. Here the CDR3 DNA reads TGTGCCAGCTCGGTTGACAGGGTAGGGGTCGTTCAGCCCCAGCATTTT.

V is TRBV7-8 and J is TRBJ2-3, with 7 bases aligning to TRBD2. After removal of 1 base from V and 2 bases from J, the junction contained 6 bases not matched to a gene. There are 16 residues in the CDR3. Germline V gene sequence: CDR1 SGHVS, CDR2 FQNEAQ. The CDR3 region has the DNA TGTGCCAGCAGCTTAGTTGGCGGGAGTGACACAGATACGCAGTATTTT. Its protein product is CASSLVGGSDTDTQYF.

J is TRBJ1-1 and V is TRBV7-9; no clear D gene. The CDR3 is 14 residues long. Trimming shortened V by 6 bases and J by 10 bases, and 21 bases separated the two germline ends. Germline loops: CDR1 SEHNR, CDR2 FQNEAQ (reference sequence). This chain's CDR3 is CASSPTVQVQSAFF. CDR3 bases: TGTGCCAGCAGTCCTACAGTCCAGGTGCAGTCAGCTTTCTTT. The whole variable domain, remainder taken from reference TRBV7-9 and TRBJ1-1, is DTGVSQNPRHKITKRGQNVTFRCDPISEHNRLYWYRQTLGQGPEFLTYFQNEAQLEKSRLLSDRFSAERPKGSFSTLEIQRTEQGDSAMYLCASSPTVQVQSAFFGQGTRLTVV.

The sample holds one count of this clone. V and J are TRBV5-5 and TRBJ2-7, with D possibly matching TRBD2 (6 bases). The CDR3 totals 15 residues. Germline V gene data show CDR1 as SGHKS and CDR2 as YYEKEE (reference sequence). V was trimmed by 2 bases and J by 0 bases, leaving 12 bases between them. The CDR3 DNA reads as TGTGCCAGCAGCTTCCCCGGGACTGCCTCCTACGAGCAGTACTTC. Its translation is CASSFPGTASYEQYF.

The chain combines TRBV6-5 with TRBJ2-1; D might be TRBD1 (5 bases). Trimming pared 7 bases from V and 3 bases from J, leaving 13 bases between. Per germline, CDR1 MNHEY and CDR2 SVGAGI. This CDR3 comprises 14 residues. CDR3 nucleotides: TGTGCCAGCACGGCAGGGTGGGGCTACAATGAGCAGTTCTTC. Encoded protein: CASTAGWGYNEQFF.

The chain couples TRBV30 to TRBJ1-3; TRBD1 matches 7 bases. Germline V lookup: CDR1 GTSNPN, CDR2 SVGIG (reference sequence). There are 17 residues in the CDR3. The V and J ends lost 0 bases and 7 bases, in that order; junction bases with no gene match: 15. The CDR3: CAWSVARLGGRLNTIYF. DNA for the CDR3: TGTGCCTGGAGTGTAGCCCGGCTAGGGGGCCGACTGAACACCATATATTTT.

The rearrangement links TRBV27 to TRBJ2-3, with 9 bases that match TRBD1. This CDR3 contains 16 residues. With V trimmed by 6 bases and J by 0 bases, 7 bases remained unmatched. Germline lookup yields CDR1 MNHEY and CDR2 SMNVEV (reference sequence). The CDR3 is CASRYRGRGSTDTQYF. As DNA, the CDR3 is TGTGCCAGCAGATACAGGGGGCGGGGTAGCACAGATACGCAGTATTTT.

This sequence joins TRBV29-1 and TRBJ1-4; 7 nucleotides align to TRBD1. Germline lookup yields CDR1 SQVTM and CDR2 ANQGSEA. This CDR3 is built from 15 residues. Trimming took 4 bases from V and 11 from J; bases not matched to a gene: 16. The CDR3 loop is CSVATLRGREVKLFF. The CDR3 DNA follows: TGCAGCGTTGCGACCCTCAGGGGGAGAGAGGTGAAACTGTTTTTT.

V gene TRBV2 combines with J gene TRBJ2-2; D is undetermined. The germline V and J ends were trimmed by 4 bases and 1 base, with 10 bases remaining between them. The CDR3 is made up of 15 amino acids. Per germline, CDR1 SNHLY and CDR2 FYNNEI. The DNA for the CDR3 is TGTGCCAGCAGTGCAACTTTAATGAACACCGGGGAGCTGTTTTTT. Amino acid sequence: CASSATLMNTGELFF.

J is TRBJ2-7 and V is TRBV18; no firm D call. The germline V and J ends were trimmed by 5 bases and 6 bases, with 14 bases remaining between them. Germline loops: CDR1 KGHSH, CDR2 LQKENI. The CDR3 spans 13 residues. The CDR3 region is CASSAQREVEQYF. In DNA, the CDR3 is TGTGCCAGCTCAGCGCAACGCGAGGTCGAGCAGTACTTC.

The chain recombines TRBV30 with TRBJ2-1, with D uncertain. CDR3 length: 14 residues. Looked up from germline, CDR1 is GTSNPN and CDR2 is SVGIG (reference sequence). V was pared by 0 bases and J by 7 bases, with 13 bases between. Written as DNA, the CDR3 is TGTGCCTGGAGTGTTAGTACCTTTAATAATGAGCAGTTCTTC. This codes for CAWSVSTFNNEQFF.

The DNA for the CDR3 is TGTGCCAGCGCTAGAGACGGGAAGTACTCCGAGCAGTACTTC. It translates to CASARDGKYSEQYF. The chain joins TRBV6-5 to TRBJ2-7, with a tentative D call TRBD2 (5 bases). CDR3 size: 14 residues. Germline V gene data show CDR1 as MNHEY and CDR2 as SVGAGI. V was cut by 8 bases and J by 6 bases, with 20 bases left in between.

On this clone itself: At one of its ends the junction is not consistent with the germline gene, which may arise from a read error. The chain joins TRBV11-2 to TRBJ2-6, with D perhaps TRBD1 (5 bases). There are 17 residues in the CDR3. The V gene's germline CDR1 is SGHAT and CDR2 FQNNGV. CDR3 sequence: CASSLEGLLSGANVLTF. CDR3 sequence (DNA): TGTGCCAGCAGCTTAGAGGGGCTGCTCTCTGGGGCCAACGTCCTGACTTTT.

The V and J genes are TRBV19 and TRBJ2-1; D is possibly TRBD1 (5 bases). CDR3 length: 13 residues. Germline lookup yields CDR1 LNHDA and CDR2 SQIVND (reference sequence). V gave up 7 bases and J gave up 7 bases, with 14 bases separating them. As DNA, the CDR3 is TGTGCCAGTACTCTAACAGGTCCGAATGAGCAGTTCTTC. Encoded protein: CASTLTGPNEQFF.

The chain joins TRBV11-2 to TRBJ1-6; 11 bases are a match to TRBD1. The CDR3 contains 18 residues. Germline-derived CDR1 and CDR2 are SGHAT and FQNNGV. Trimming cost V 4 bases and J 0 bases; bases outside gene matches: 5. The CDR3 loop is CASSSRDRGSSYNSPLHF. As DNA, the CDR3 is TGTGCCAGCAGCTCTCGGGACAGGGGGAGCTCCTATAATTCACCCCTCCACTTT. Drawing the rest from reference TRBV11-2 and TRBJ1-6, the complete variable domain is EAGVAQSPRYKIIEKRQSVAFWCNPISGHATLYWYQQILGQGPKLLIQFQNNGVVDDSQLPKDRFSAERLKGVDSTLKIQPAKLEDSAVYLCASSSRDRGSSYNSPLHFGNGTRLTVT.